This TCR beta chain emerged from a study of CD8 T cells in ankylosing spondylitis (dated by TCRdb to the late 2010s). About the study as a whole: To find TCR variants linked to disease, the study profiled T cell receptor beta repertoires in ankylosing spondylitis patients and healthy donors. The whole study cohort included 108 healthy donors and 20 to 30 ankylosing spondylitis patients. Peripheral blood was sampled, and synovial fluid was also collected from ankylosing spondylitis patients. Findings and caveats that apply to the study as a whole: A TCR beta motif of 7 or 8 highly homologous amino acid variants appeared characteristic of blood from ankylosing spondylitis patients. Some motif variants had previously been reported in the synovial fluid and blood of reactive arthritis patients, which suggests shared mechanisms of disease initiation. In peripheral blood, the disease-linked clones were found at relatively low frequencies and had a CD8+ phenotype. According to the report, matched synovial fluid samples from ankylosing spondylitis patients were significantly enriched for the disease-linked clones.

CDR3 length: 14 amino acids, cysteine to phenylalanine. Only the CDR3 DNA is retained, 42 bases long and in frame from the first base. V sheds 0 bases and J sheds 9 bases, leaving 13 bases between their ends. As encoded in the germline V gene, CDR1 is SGHRS while CDR2 is YFSETQ. Worth noting for this clonotype: It lacks a known antigen. Nothing much larger sits one base from this clone, and base qualities are not available.

Sequenced on an Illumina HiSeq 2500. Quantitative 5'-RACE with molecular barcodes was the method used to prepare the TCR beta libraries. The authors' analysis ran thus. A new computational method based on a probabilistic model of VDJ rearrangement was used to identify disease-linked TCR variants. TCRdb passed the public sequencing reads through fastp at Q25 and MiXCR, retaining productive beta sequences. Each entry is one CDR3 protein sequence, shown with its most common DNA and genes. TCRdb's processing, not the authors', yielded these V and J calls. For this sample the table gives around 490,000 distinct CDR3 sequences, of which approximately 5% were detected only once. Of the sample, approximately 3.5% falls within the top ten clones.

Sequencing was done on a sample of blood, either unsorted or a sorted T cell fraction (not recorded which). The sequence was collected from a male donor with ankylosing spondylitis. The V and J segments used are TRBV5-1 and TRBJ2-1; no confident D gene assignment can be made. The nucleotide sequence reads TGCGCCAGCAGCTTGGTTACGGCGTCCGGTGAGCAGTTCTTC. Translated, this gives CASSLVTASGEQFF.